The 25 T cell receptor beta chains below come from one sample, sequenced in a study of chemoradiotherapy in HPV16-positive cancers. Libraries were prepared by immunoSEQ multiplex PCR; TCRdb keeps only in-frame clonotypes and omits some of them. The sample consists of 30,000 to 35,000 clones, 80% of them appearing once. Sequencing used blood, obtained from a patient who underwent chemoradiotherapy. These receptors were obtained from a human donor with HPV-associated anogenital cancer.

This chain joins TRBV7-2 and TRBJ2-3, with 13 bases aligning to TRBD2. With 3 bases clipped from V and 9 bases from J, the junction kept 6 bases outside the gene matches. This CDR3 is built from 15 residues. Germline V gene data show CDR1 as SGHTA and CDR2 as FQGNSA. The CDR3 here is CASSFLLAGGHTQYF. The CDR3 DNA reads as TGTGCCAGCAGCTTTTTACTAGCGGGGGGGCACACGCAGTATTTT.

The V and J genes are TRBV5-6 and TRBJ2-3, with 10 bases matching TRBD2. Unmatched junction bases numbered 1, after V lost 3 bases and J lost 3 bases. CDR3 length: 14 residues. The germline V gene encodes CDR1 SGHDT and CDR2 YYEEEE. The CDR3 bases are TGTGCCAGCAGCTCTAGCGGGGGAACAGATACGCAGTATTTT. It is translated as CASSSSGGTDTQYF.

The V and J genes are TRBV2 and TRBJ2-7; 7 bases fit TRBD2. V shed 6 bases, J shed 6 bases, and the junction held 11 bases outside the gene matches. The germline V gene encodes CDR1 SNHLY and CDR2 FYNNEI. The CDR3 contains 14 residues. Here the CDR3 DNA reads TGTGCCAGCAGGCTATCTAGCGGTGAGGGCGAGCAGTACTTC. Protein: CASRLSSGEGEQYF. The full variable domain, rest sourced from reference TRBV2 and TRBJ2-7, is EPEVTQTPSHQVTQMGQEVILRCVPISNHLYFYWYRQILGQKVEFLVSFYNNEISEKSEIFDDQFSVERPDGSNFTLKIRSTKLEDSAMYFCASRLSSGEGEQYFGPGTRLTVT.

The genes are TRBV6-6 and TRBJ2-5; D possibly corresponds to TRBD2 (7 bases). This CDR3 spans 14 amino acids. The ends were cut back, 2 bases at V and 4 bases at J, with 11 bases in the middle. From germline, CDR1 is MNHNY and CDR2 SVGAGI (reference sequence). As DNA, the CDR3 is TGTGCCAGCAGTTACACAGGGAGGGGAGAGACCCAGTACTTC. Residues: CASSYTGRGETQYF.

The V and J genes are TRBV11-2 and TRBJ2-5, with TRBD2 identical over 12 bases. V lost 3 bases and J lost 3; bases outside the gene matches: 8. The length of the CDR3 is 17 residues. Germline V gene sequence: CDR1 SGHAT, CDR2 FQNNGV. DNA of the CDR3: TGTGCCAGCAGCTTTCCTAGCGGGGGGGCCTGGGAAGAGACCCAGTACTTC. Translation: CASSFPSGGAWEETQYF. The complete variable domain, with remaining parts taken from reference TRBV11-2 and TRBJ2-5, reads EAGVAQSPRYKIIEKRQSVAFWCNPISGHATLYWYQQILGQGPKLLIQFQNNGVVDDSQLPKDRFSAERLKGVDSTLKIQPAKLEDSAVYLCASSFPSGGAWEETQYFGPGTRLLVL.

V and J are TRBV25-1 and TRBJ2-3; no definite D call. The V end was cut by 7 bases, the J end by 0 bases, with 14 bases between. Germline CDR1 MGHDK, CDR2 SYGVNS. CDR3 size: 15 residues. CDR3 sequence (DNA): TGTGCCAGCAAACCTAGTGACGCTAGCACAGATACGCAGTATTTT. Protein product: CASKPSDASTDTQYF.

This clone is a singleton in its sample. The chain recombines TRBV7-2 with TRBJ1-2; D gene ambiguous. CDR3 length: 14 amino acids. Trimming shortened V by 2 bases and J by 3 bases, and 10 bases separated the two germline ends. Germline V CDR1 and CDR2: SGHTA, FQGNSA. This chain's CDR3 is CASSLPYGDYGYTF. The DNA of the CDR3 is TGTGCCAGCAGCTTACCTTATGGGGACTATGGCTACACCTTC.

The chain couples TRBV11-2 to TRBJ2-7; 10 nucleotides agree with TRBD2. Germline CDR1 SGHAT, CDR2 FQNNGV. This CDR3 has 15 amino acids. The V and J ends lost 6 bases and 0 bases, in that order; junction bases with no gene match: 5. In DNA form, the CDR3 reads TGTGCCAGCAGACTTAGCGGGGGGAGCTCCTACGAGCAGTACTTC. Amino acid sequence: CASRLSGGSSYEQYF.

The chain couples TRBV2 to TRBJ2-5, with TRBD2 identical over 13 bases. Looked up from germline, CDR1 is SNHLY and CDR2 is FYNNEI. The V segment lost 6 bases and the J segment 5 bases; nucleotides outside the gene matches: 6. The CDR3 covers 15 residues. CDR3: CASRTSGGNKETQYF. CDR3 sequence (DNA): TGTGCCAGCAGGACTAGCGGGGGGAACAAGGAGACCCAGTACTTC.

The chain combines TRBV5-6 with TRBJ1-2; D might be TRBD1 (5 bases). The V end was cut by 5 bases, the J end by 4 bases, with 15 bases between. The CDR3 loop spans 14 amino acids. Germline lookup yields CDR1 SGHDT and CDR2 YYEEEE. CDR3 coding DNA: TGTGCCAGCAGATTCGAGGGGCACCTCTATGGCTACACCTTC. It yields the protein CASRFEGHLYGYTF. The full variable domain, with the rest looked up from reference TRBV5-6 and TRBJ1-2, is DAGVTQSPTHLIKTRGQQVTLRCSPKSGHDTVSWYQQALGQGPQFIFQYYEEEERQRGNFPDRFSGHQFPNYSSELNVNALLLGDSALYLCASRFEGHLYGYTFGSGTRLTVV.

This clone has a handful of counts. The genes are TRBV2 and TRBJ1-2; 9 nucleotides match TRBD1. The CDR3 has 12 residues. V trimming: 6 bases; J trimming: 10 bases; junction bases outside the gene matches: 6. Germline-derived CDR1 and CDR2 are SNHLY and FYNNEI. The CDR3 here is CASRGTGRDYTF. In DNA, the CDR3 is TGTGCCAGCAGGGGGACAGGGCGCGACTACACCTTC.

The chain links TRBV6-4 to TRBJ2-3, with D hard to call. CDR3 length: 13 amino acids. The germline V gene has CDR1 MRHNA and CDR2 SNTAGT. Trimming cost V 2 bases and J 2 bases, with 5 bases left between them. DNA of the CDR3: TGTGCCAGCAGTGACAAATACACAGATACGCAGTATTTT. Translated: CASSDKYTDTQYF.

The chain joins TRBV19 to TRBJ1-1; maybe TRBD1 (5 bases). V was shortened by 5 bases and J by 1 base, with 17 bases between the two germline ends. Germline-derived CDR1 and CDR2 are LNHDA and SQIVND (reference sequence). The CDR3 is made up of 16 amino acids. CDR3 DNA sequence: TGTGCCAGTAGTTTGGGGGACGGATATACGAACACTGAAGCTTTCTTT. This encodes CASSLGDGYTNTEAFF.

The chain carries TRBV5-1 and TRBJ2-7, with TRBD1 as a possible D gene (7 bases). The CDR3 sequence is 14 residues long. Trimming took off 4 bases at V and 0 bases at J, with 11 bases between the two ends. Germline loops: CDR1 SGHRS, CDR2 YFSETQ. The CDR3 here is CASSPGDSSYEQYF. In DNA, the CDR3 is TGCGCCAGCAGCCCGGGGGACAGCTCCTACGAGCAGTACTTC.

This chain links TRBV7-2 with TRBJ2-3; tentative D call: TRBD2 (6 bases). V lost 3 bases to trimming and J lost 1 base, with 20 bases between them. Per the germline V gene, CDR1 is SGHTA and CDR2 is FQGNSA. CDR3 length: 18 residues. CDR3 residues: CASSLGRGSGLGTDTQYF. For the CDR3, the DNA is TGTGCCAGCAGCTTGGGGCGGGGTAGCGGTCTCGGCACAGATACGCAGTATTTT.

The chain couples TRBV12-5 to TRBJ2-5, with 8 bases fitting TRBD1. There are 15 residues in the CDR3. V shed 5 bases and J 0 bases; nucleotides not matched to a gene: 5. The germline V gene encodes CDR1 LGHNT and CDR2 FRNRAP. The CDR3 here is CASGVGTGHQETQYF. CDR3 sequence (DNA): TGTGCTAGTGGTGTCGGGACAGGCCACCAAGAGACCCAGTACTTC.

The gene calls are TRBV29-1 and TRBJ2-2; D ambiguous. CDR1 is SQVTM, CDR2 ANQGSEA, per germline. The ends were cut back, 6 bases at V and 2 bases at J, with 7 bases in the middle. The CDR3 is 12 amino acids. The CDR3 nucleotides read TGCAGCGTGCCAGTCAACACCGGGGAGCTGTTTTTT. Residues: CSVPVNTGELFF.

The V and J genes are TRBV6-1 and TRBJ1-6; the D gene is possibly TRBD1 (5 bases). Trimming shortened V by 5 bases and J by 9 bases, and 14 bases separated the two germline ends. The CDR3 is 14 amino acids. Germline-derived CDR1 and CDR2 are MNHNS and SASEGT. The CDR3 sequence: CASSLRQLPSPLHF. CDR3 coding DNA: TGTGCCAGCAGTTTACGACAGTTACCTTCACCCCTCCACTTT.

As regards this clone: The junction departs from the called germline gene at one end, perhaps through a read error. V is TRBV2 and J is TRBJ1-2; D is perhaps TRBD1 (6 bases). Germline loops: CDR1 SNHLY, CDR2 FYNNEI. CDR3 length: 14 residues. The CDR3 DNA is TGTGCCACCAGTAACTCGGACAGCTACCAAGGCTACACCTTC. This gives the protein CATSNSDSYQGYTF.

The V call is TRBV5-1, the J call TRBJ1-1; 7 bases are a match to TRBD1. The junction had 7 bases not matched to a gene; V was cut back by 4 bases and J by 1 base. CDR1 is SGHRS, CDR2 YFSETQ, per germline. This CDR3 spans 15 amino acids. This CDR3 reads CASSGPGQTNTEAFF. DNA for the CDR3: TGCGCCAGCAGCGGACCGGGACAGACGAACACTGAAGCTTTCTTT.

The rearrangement links TRBV2 to TRBJ1-2; 10 positions match TRBD1. V gave up 7 bases and J gave up 2 bases; unmatched junction bases: 7. The germline gives CDR1 SNHLY, CDR2 FYNNEI. The CDR3 spans 15 residues. The CDR3, as DNA: TGTGCCAGCATCATGGACAGGGGGGCCAACTATGGCTACACCTTC. Protein: CASIMDRGANYGYTF.

The rearrangement uses TRBV10-3 and TRBJ2-2; no reliable D call. V was pared by 6 bases and J by 4 bases, with 12 bases between. In germline, CDR1 is ENHRY, CDR2 SYGVKD. The CDR3 runs 14 residues. The CDR3 sequence is CAISLQSITGELFF. In DNA form, the CDR3 reads TGTGCCATCAGCCTTCAGAGTATCACCGGGGAGCTGTTTTTT.

This clone has just one count. The chain joins TRBV19 to TRBJ2-5, with TRBD1 matching over 8 bases. CDR1 LNHDA and CDR2 SQIVND come from the germline V gene (reference sequence). The length of the CDR3 is 13 residues. V dropped 6 bases and J dropped 2; count of bases not matched to a gene: 2. CDR3 region: CASSRDRQETQYF. CDR3 bases: TGTGCCAGTAGCCGGGACAGGCAAGAGACCCAGTACTTC.

V gene TRBV13 combines with J gene TRBJ2-7, with 13 nucleotides matching TRBD2. Per the germline V gene, CDR1 is PRHDT and CDR2 is FYEKMQ (reference sequence). The ends lost 5 bases at V and 6 bases at J; junction bases unmatched: 7. CDR3 length: 15 residues. CDR3 protein: CASSRGLAGPSEQYF. The CDR3 DNA is TGTGCCAGCAGCAGGGGACTAGCGGGGCCGTCCGAGCAGTACTTC.

The CDR3 loop is CASSPYISYEQYF. The CDR3 DNA is TGTGCCAGCAGCCCATATATCTCCTACGAGCAGTACTTC. This chain connects TRBV7-2 to TRBJ2-7; D not resolved. The ends were cut back, 5 bases at V and 0 bases at J, with 8 bases in the middle. Germline CDR1 is SGHTA and CDR2 is FQGNSA. CDR3 length: 13 amino acids.